The rows below give T cell receptor beta chains drawn from one sample of a study of T cells after yellow fever vaccination. MiXCR, applied by TCRdb to the 5' RACE reads, yields one record per CDR3 protein. In the table there are 250,000 to 400,000 distinct CDR3 sequences, around 4.5% of which are singletons. Sequencing was performed on PBMCs, taken 15 days after the yellow fever booster vaccination. All receptors derive from a man aged 18 to 30 who received the YFV17D yellow fever vaccine. CDR3s include the opening cysteine and the closing phenylalanine or tryptophan. D genes are given only for firm matches. For some rows the clone size is stated as once, few or many, or as a class when expanded; others skip it.

j_gene: TRBJ1-5
d_gene: -
v_gene: TRBV20-1
abundance: many
len: 12
CDR3nt: TGCAGTGCTAGACAGGCGAATCAGCCCCAGCATTTT
CDR3aa: CSARQANQPQHF

j_gene: TRBJ1-4
d_gene: TRBD1
v_gene: TRBV4-3
abundance: many
len: 14
CDR3nt: TGCGCCAGCAGCCAGGGACAGGGTCAAGAAAAACTGTTTTTT
CDR3aa: CASSQGQGQEKLFF

j_gene: TRBJ2-6
d_gene: -
v_gene: TRBV5-4
abundance: many
len: 14
CDR3nt: TGTGCCAGCAGCTCAAACTCTGGGGCCAACGTCCTGACTTTC
CDR3aa: CASSSNSGANVLTF

j_gene: TRBJ1-5
d_gene: -
v_gene: TRBV12-3/TRBV12-4
abundance: many
len: 14
CDR3nt: TGTGCCAGCAGTTTAGGTCAGATCAATCAGCCCCAGCATTTT
CDR3aa: CASSLGQINQPQHF

j_gene: TRBJ2-7
d_gene: TRBD2
v_gene: TRBV7-8
abundance: many
len: 15
CDR3nt: TGTGCCAGCAGCTCCGGGAGGTCGAGCTCCTACGAGCAGTACTTC
CDR3aa: CASSSGRSSSYEQYF

j_gene: TRBJ2-7
d_gene: -
v_gene: TRBV7-2
abundance: few
len: 13
CDR3nt: TGTGCCAGCAGCTCAGGGTGGGGCCTCGAGCAGTACTTC
CDR3aa: CASSSGWGLEQYF

j_gene: TRBJ2-2
d_gene: -
v_gene: TRBV20-1
abundance: -
len: 15
CDR3nt: TGCAGTGCTAGAGATATCTCCACCGTGGCCGGGGAGCTGTTTTTT
CDR3aa: CSARDISTVAGELFF

j_gene: TRBJ2-5
d_gene: TRBD1
v_gene: TRBV5-1
abundance: few
len: 17
CDR3nt: TGCGCCAGCAGCTCACGGACAGGGGGCAGTTTAGAAGAGACCCAGTACTTC
CDR3aa: CASSSRTGGSLEETQYF

j_gene: TRBJ2-6
d_gene: -
v_gene: TRBV7-2
abundance: -
len: 16
CDR3nt: TGTGCCAGCAGCCCCCGGAGTGCTCGCCGGGCCAACGTCCTGACTTTC
CDR3aa: CASSPRSARRANVLTF

j_gene: TRBJ2-5
d_gene: -
v_gene: TRBV7-6
abundance: -
len: 16
CDR3nt: TGTGCCAGCAGCCCCCAGGGACGGCTAATCCAAGAGACCCAGTACTTC
CDR3aa: CASSPQGRLIQETQYF

j_gene: TRBJ2-5
d_gene: TRBD2
v_gene: TRBV5-4
abundance: -
len: 16
CDR3nt: TGTGCCAGCAGCCCCAATAGCGGGGGGTACCAAGAGACCCAGTACTTC
CDR3aa: CASSPNSGGYQETQYF

j_gene: TRBJ1-6
d_gene: -
v_gene: TRBV28
abundance: few
len: 16
CDR3nt: TGTGCCAGCGATGTCTACCCAGGTTCCTATAATTCACCCCTCCACTTT
CDR3aa: CASDVYPGSYNSPLHF

j_gene: TRBJ1-6
d_gene: -
v_gene: TRBV28
abundance: -
len: 15
CDR3nt: TGTGCCAGCAGCGGAGGCCGGGCCTATAATTCACCCCTCCACTTT
CDR3aa: CASSGGRAYNSPLHF

j_gene: TRBJ2-5
d_gene: TRBD2
v_gene: TRBV2
abundance: many
len: 12
CDR3nt: TGTGCCAGGACTAGCGGGGAAGAGACCCAGTACTTC
CDR3aa: CARTSGEETQYF

j_gene: TRBJ1-2
d_gene: -
v_gene: TRBV7-9
abundance: few
len: 13
CDR3nt: TGTGCCAGCAGTCCCCAGGGAAGGGAAGGCTACACCTTC
CDR3aa: CASSPQGREGYTF

j_gene: TRBJ2-3
d_gene: -
v_gene: TRBV19
abundance: -
len: 14
CDR3nt: TGTGCCAGTCGCTTGGGCAGGGGGGCAGATACGCAGTATTTT
CDR3aa: CASRLGRGADTQYF

j_gene: TRBJ1-2
d_gene: -
v_gene: TRBV12-3/TRBV12-4
abundance: few
len: 13
CDR3nt: TGTGCCAGCAGTTTAGGGGGGGCCAAAGGCTACACCTTC
CDR3aa: CASSLGGAKGYTF

j_gene: TRBJ1-2
d_gene: -
v_gene: TRBV4-1
abundance: few
len: 15
CDR3nt: TGCGCCAGCAGCCAAGATTTGTCACAGGCCTTTGGCTACACCTTC
CDR3aa: CASSQDLSQAFGYTF

j_gene: TRBJ1-1
d_gene: -
v_gene: TRBV5-1
abundance: -
len: 15
CDR3nt: TGCGCCAGCAGCTTGTATCTGGGTTCGAACACTGAAGCTTTCTTT
CDR3aa: CASSLYLGSNTEAFF

j_gene: TRBJ2-1
d_gene: -
v_gene: TRBV6-1
abundance: many
len: 15
CDR3nt: TGTGCCAGCAGTATGGGGGGGGGCCTAAAAAATGAGCAGTTCTTC
CDR3aa: CASSMGGGLKNEQFF

j_gene: TRBJ1-1
d_gene: -
v_gene: TRBV28
abundance: -
len: 15
CDR3nt: TGTGCCAGCAGTTTATTAACGTGGCAGAACACTGAAGCTTTCTTT
CDR3aa: CASSLLTWQNTEAFF

j_gene: TRBJ1-5
d_gene: -
v_gene: TRBV11-2
abundance: -
len: 15
CDR3nt: TGTGCCAGCAGCTCCCTACAGGGAAGGGGTCAGCCCCAGCATTTT
CDR3aa: CASSSLQGRGQPQHF

j_gene: TRBJ1-1
d_gene: -
v_gene: TRBV29-1
abundance: few
len: 12
CDR3nt: TGCAGCGTTGACCCCACAGTAGGTCAAGCTTTCTTT
CDR3aa: CSVDPTVGQAFF

j_gene: TRBJ1-6
d_gene: -
v_gene: TRBV4-1
abundance: few
len: 17
CDR3nt: TGCGCCAGCAGTTCCTCCAGTCCGGAATCCTATAATTCACCCCTCCACTTT
CDR3aa: CASSSSSPESYNSPLHF

j_gene: TRBJ2-2
d_gene: TRBD2
v_gene: TRBV7-9
abundance: -
len: 17
CDR3nt: TGTGCCAGCAGCACGACTAGCGGGGGGGCCCGCACCGGGGAGCTGTTTTTT
CDR3aa: CASSTTSGGARTGELFF

j_gene: TRBJ2-1
d_gene: -
v_gene: TRBV5-1
abundance: many
len: 14
CDR3nt: TGCGCCAGCAGCCTACTCAAATCCTACAATGAGCAGTTCTTC
CDR3aa: CASSLLKSYNEQFF

j_gene: TRBJ2-1
d_gene: -
v_gene: TRBV20-1
abundance: many
len: 13
CDR3nt: TGCAGTGCTCTGGTTCGGGGGAACAATGAGCAGTTCTTC
CDR3aa: CSALVRGNNEQFF

j_gene: TRBJ2-6
d_gene: -
v_gene: TRBV5-1
abundance: many
len: 14
CDR3nt: TGCGCCAGCAGCCTCGACTACGGGGCCAACGTCCTGACTTTC
CDR3aa: CASSLDYGANVLTF

j_gene: TRBJ1-5
d_gene: TRBD1
v_gene: TRBV7-9
abundance: many
len: 14
CDR3nt: TGTGCCAGCAGCCTCACAGGGGACAATCAGCCCCAGCATTTT
CDR3aa: CASSLTGDNQPQHF

j_gene: TRBJ2-7
d_gene: TRBD1
v_gene: TRBV20-1
abundance: few
len: 14
CDR3nt: TGCAGTGCTCAGTCCCGGGACAGGGCCGGTGAGCAGTACTTC
CDR3aa: CSAQSRDRAGEQYF

j_gene: TRBJ2-7
d_gene: -
v_gene: TRBV7-2
abundance: few
len: 13
CDR3nt: TGTGCCAGCAGCTTAGGCTGGAACTACGAGCAGTACTTC
CDR3aa: CASSLGWNYEQYF

j_gene: TRBJ1-4
d_gene: TRBD1
v_gene: TRBV5-1
abundance: many
len: 16
CDR3nt: TGCGCCAGCAGCCCAGGGGGTCTTTCTACTAATGAAAAACTGTTTTTT
CDR3aa: CASSPGGLSTNEKLFF